This TCR beta chain is from a study of shared clonotypes between healthy human individuals. Each subset's genomic DNA was split evenly across several immunoSEQ plates. DNA at around 210 ng, around 30,000 T cell genomes, went into sorted-subset replicate PCRs. TCRdb keeps only in-frame clones here, not all; method: immunoSEQ multiplex PCR. The repertoire has about 2.3 million clones, 92% of them found once; the top ten carry approximately 0.4%. CDR3 size: 14 residues. In germline, CDR1 is SNHLY, CDR2 FYNNEI. V was clipped by 6 bases and J by 6 bases, with 15 bases between them. Findings of the study overall: A few donors had approximately 4.6% of their naive CD4 clonotypes in common.

With regard to this clone: What it binds is not known.

The TCR originated in a man younger than 30 in good health. Some clones in this sample may be carry-over from other donors' samples. V usage is TRBV2 and J usage is TRBJ1-5; D not resolved. Material: naive CD4+ T cells from PBMCs. Subset: CD45RA+ positively selected. The CDR3 region has the DNA TGTGCCAGCAGATGGAGCCGTTTGGGTCAGCCCCAGCATTTT. It encodes CASRWSRLGQPQHF.